The source of this T cell receptor beta chain is a study of T cells after yellow fever vaccination. General observations from the study: Contamination of FACS-sorted repertoires by abundant clonotypes from the bulk population could occur. Among primary-vaccination clones, most reappeared after the booster, at about 95% for CD4 and around 91% for CD8. On re-exposure, the response was weaker but peaked faster, at day 5 versus 15.

5'RACE template switching generated TCR cDNA, adding a universal primer site and UMIs. TCRdb passed the 5' RACE reads through MiXCR, listing each CDR3 protein once. The table has some 600,000 distinct CDR3 sequences, about 15% seen once. At least ten counts were recorded for this clonotype. The antigen is not known. This clonotype was sampled from a man aged 18-30 years who received the YFV17D yellow fever vaccine. The sequencing here drew on PBMCs, taken less than 6 days after the first yellow fever vaccination.

CDR3 loop: CAWSETGWETQYF. For the CDR3, the DNA is TGTGCCTGGAGTGAGACCGGTTGGGAGACCCAGTACTTC. The chain carries TRBV30 and TRBJ2-5; D not resolved. The germline gives CDR1 GTSNPN, CDR2 SVGIG (reference sequence). The V end lost 1 base, the J end lost 5 bases, and 11 bases lay between the germline ends. The CDR3 runs 13 residues.